This record covers a single T cell receptor beta chain. Its antigen is as yet unknown. The study ran its PCR with 60 Vbeta and 13 Jbeta primers. The assay was immunoSEQ multiplex PCR, and TCRdb's table has in-frame clones only and misses some. The sample consists of 200,000 or so clones, under 90% of them appearing once. The data originate from a study of cytomegalovirus exposure and HLA in healthy donors. General observations from the study: In an earlier analysis, in some 540 donors, most V segments appeared productive either ~87% or ~30% of the time.

Germline lookup yields CDR1 SGHTA and CDR2 FQGNSA. J gave up 1 base and V 2 bases, and 1 base lay outside the gene matches. The CDR3 is 15 residues long. Donors had nominal health at sampling but likely had unrecorded immune exposures. This clonotype was sampled from a boy aged 2 to 10 in good health and CMV-seronegative. Sequencing was carried out using PBMCs. The chain has TRBV7-2 and TRBJ1-5; TRBD1 aligns across 8 bases. In DNA form, the CDR3 reads TGTGCCAGCAGCTTACAGGGGGCGAGCAATCAGCCCCAGCATTTT. This encodes CASSLQGASNQPQHF.